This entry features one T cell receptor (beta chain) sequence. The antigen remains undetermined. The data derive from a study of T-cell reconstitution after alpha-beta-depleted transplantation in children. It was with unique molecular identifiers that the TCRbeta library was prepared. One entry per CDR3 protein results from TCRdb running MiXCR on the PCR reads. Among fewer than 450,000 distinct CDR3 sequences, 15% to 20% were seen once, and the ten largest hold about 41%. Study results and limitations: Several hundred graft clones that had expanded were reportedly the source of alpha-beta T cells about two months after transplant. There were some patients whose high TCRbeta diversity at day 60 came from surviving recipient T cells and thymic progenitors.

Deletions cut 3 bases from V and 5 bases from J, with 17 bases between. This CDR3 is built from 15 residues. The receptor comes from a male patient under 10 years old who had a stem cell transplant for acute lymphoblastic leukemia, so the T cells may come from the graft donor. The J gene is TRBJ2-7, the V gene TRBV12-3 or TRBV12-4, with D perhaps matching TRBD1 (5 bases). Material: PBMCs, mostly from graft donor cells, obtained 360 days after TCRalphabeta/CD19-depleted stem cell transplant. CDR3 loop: CASSFKGGRVHEQYF. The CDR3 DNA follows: TGTGCCAGCAGTTTTAAGGGCGGCAGGGTCCACGAGCAGTACTTC.